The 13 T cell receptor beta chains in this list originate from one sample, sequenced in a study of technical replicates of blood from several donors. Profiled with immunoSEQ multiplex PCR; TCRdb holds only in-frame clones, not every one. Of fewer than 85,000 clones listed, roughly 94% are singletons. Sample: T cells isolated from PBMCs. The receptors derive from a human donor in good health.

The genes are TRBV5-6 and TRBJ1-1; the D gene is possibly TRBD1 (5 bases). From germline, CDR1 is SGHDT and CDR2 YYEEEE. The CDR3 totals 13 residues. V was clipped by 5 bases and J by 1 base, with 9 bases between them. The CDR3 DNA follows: TGTGCCAGCAGACCTGGACAGAACACTGAAGCTTTCTTT. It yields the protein CASRPGQNTEAFF.

For the CDR3, the DNA is TGTGCCAGCAGTTCTACAGGTCAAGAGACCCAGTACTTC. This encodes CASSSTGQETQYF. V gene TRBV6-6 combines with J gene TRBJ2-5; a possible D gene is TRBD1 (5 bases). The V end lost 4 bases, the J end lost 2 bases, and 8 bases lay between the germline ends. The CDR3 length is 13 residues. Germline-derived CDR1 and CDR2 are MNHNY and SVGAGI (reference sequence).

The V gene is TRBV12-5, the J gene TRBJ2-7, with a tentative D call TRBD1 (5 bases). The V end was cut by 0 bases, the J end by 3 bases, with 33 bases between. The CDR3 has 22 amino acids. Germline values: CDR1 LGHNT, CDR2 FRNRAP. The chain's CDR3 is CASGLVLTAILDKGKANYEQYF. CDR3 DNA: TGTGCTAGTGGTTTGGTACTGACCGCGATTTTGGACAAGGGAAAAGCCAACTACGAGCAGTACTTC.

The CDR3 sequence is CASSAPETYNEQFF. Written as DNA, the CDR3 is TGTGCCAGCAGCGCGCCTGAGACCTACAATGAGCAGTTCTTC. This chain joins TRBV9 and TRBJ2-1; D is unresolved. The CDR3 runs 14 residues. V lost 3 bases to trimming and J lost 2 bases, with 9 bases between them. Germline CDR1 is SGDLS and CDR2 is YYNGEE.

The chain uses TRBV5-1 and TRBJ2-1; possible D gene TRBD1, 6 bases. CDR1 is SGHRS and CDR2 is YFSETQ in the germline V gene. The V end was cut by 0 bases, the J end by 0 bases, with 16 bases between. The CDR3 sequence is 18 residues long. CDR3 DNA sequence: TGCGCCAGCAGCTTGGACAACGCAGGGGCGAGCTCCTACAATGAGCAGTTCTTC. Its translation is CASSLDNAGASSYNEQFF.

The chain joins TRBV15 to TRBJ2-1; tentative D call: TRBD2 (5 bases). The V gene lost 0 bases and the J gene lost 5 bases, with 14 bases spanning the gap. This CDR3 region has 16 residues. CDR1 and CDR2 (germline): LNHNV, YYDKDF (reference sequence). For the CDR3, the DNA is TGTGCCACCAGCAGAGATTTGGACTCGAACCACAATGAGCAGTTCTTC. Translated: CATSRDLDSNHNEQFF.

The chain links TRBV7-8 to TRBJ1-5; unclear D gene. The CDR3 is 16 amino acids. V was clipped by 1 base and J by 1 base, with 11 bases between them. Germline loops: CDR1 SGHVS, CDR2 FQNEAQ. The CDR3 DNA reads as TGTGCCAGCAGCTTAGGGGGTCGGAGGAGCAATCAGCCCCAGCATTTT. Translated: CASSLGGRRSNQPQHF. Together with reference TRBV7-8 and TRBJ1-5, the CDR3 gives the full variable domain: GAGVSQSPRYKVAKRGQDVALRCDPISGHVSLFWYQQALGQGPEFLTYFQNEAQLDKSGLPSDRFFAERPEGSVSTLKIQRTQQEDSAVYLCASSLGGRRSNQPQHFGDGTRLSIL.

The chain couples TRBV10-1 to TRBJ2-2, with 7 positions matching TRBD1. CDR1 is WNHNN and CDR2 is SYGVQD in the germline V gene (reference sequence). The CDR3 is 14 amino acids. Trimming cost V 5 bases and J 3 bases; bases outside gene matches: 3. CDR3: CASSTDRDTGELFF. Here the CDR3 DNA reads TGCGCCAGCAGTACCGACAGGGACACCGGGGAGCTGTTTTTT.

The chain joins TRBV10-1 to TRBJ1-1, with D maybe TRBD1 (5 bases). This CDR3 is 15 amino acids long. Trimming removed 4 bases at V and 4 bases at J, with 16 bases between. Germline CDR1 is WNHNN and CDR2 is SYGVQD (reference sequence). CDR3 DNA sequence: TGCGCCAGCAGTGGTTCGGGGGTTCCGATCACTGAAGCTTTCTTT. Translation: CASSGSGVPITEAFF.

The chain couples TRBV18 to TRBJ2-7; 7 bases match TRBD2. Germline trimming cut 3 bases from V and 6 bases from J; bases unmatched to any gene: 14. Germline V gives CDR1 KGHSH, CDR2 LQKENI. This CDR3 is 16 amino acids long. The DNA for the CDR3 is TGTGCCAGCTCACCCGTGAGCGGGACGACCGGGGGCGAGCAGTACTTC. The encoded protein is CASSPVSGTTGGEQYF. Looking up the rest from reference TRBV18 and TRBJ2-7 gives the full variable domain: NAGVMQNPRHLVRRRGQEARLRCSPMKGHSHVYWYRQLPEEGLKFMVYLQKENIIDESGMPKERFSAEFPKEGPSILRIQQVVRGDSAAYFCASSPVSGTTGGEQYFGPGTRLTVT.

DNA for the CDR3: TGCGCCAGCAGCTTGGCCGGATCAGGGCTCTATGGCTACACCTTC. It is translated as CASSLAGSGLYGYTF. The V gene is TRBV5-1, the J gene TRBJ1-2; weak D call: TRBD1 (5 bases). Germline-derived CDR1 and CDR2 are SGHRS and YFSETQ. Trimming took off 0 bases at V and 4 bases at J, with 13 bases between the two ends. This CDR3 contains 15 residues.

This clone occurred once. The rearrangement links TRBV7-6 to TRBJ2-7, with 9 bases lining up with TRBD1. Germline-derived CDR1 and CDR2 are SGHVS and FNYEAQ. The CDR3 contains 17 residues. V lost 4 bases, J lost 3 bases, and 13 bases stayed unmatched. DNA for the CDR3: TGTGCCAGCAGCTCTAACCCGAGACAGGGGGGGAACTACGAGCAGTACTTC. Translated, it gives CASSSNPRQGGNYEQYF.

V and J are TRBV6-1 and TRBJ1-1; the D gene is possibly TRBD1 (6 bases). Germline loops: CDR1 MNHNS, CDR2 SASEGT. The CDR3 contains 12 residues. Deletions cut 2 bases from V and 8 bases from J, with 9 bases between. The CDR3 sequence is CASSELGTEAFF. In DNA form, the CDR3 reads TGTGCCAGCAGTGAATTAGGGACAGAAGCTTTCTTT.